This T cell receptor beta chain was identified in a study of T cell responses to AZD1222 COVID-19 vaccine. The protocol was immunoSEQ multiplex PCR, while the TCRdb copy is restricted to in-frame clones and leaves out a portion. Counted here are tens of thousands of clones, 90% occurring once; the ten biggest clones make up 8.4%. Per the germline V gene, CDR1 is SGHRS and CDR2 is YFSETQ. This CDR3 has 15 amino acids. V was clipped by 0 bases and J by 7 bases, with 14 bases between them. The starting material was peripheral blood, obtained on day 0 of AZD1222 vaccination. The rearrangement uses TRBV5-1 and TRBJ2-1; D gene uncertain. This clonotype was obtained from an adult in good health. The CDR3 loop reads CASSLEGRGQNEQFF. The CDR3 DNA sequence: TGCGCCAGCAGCTTGGAAGGCCGCGGCCAAAATGAGCAGTTCTTC. Full variable domain (missing parts from reference TRBV5-1 and TRBJ2-1): KAGVTQTPRYLIKTRGQQVTLSCSPISGHRSVSWYQQTPGQGLQFLFEYFSETQRNKGNFPGRFSGRQFSNSRSEMNVSTLELGDSALYLCASSLEGRGQNEQFFGPGTRLTVL.